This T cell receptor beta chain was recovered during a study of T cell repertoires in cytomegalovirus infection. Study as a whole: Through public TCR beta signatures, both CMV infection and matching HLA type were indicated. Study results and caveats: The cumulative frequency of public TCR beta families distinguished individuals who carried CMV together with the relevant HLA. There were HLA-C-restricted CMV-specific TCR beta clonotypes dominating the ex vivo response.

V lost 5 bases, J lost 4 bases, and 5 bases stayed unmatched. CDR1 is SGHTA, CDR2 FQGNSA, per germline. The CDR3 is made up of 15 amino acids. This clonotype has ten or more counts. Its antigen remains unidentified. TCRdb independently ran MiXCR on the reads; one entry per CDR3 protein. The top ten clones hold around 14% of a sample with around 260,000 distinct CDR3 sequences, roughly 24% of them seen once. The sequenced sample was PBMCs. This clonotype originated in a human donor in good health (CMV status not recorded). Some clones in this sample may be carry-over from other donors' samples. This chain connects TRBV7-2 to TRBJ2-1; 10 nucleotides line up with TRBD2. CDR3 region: CASSRAGGIYNEQFF. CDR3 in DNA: TGTGCCAGCAGCCGAGCGGGAGGGATATACAATGAGCAGTTCTTC.